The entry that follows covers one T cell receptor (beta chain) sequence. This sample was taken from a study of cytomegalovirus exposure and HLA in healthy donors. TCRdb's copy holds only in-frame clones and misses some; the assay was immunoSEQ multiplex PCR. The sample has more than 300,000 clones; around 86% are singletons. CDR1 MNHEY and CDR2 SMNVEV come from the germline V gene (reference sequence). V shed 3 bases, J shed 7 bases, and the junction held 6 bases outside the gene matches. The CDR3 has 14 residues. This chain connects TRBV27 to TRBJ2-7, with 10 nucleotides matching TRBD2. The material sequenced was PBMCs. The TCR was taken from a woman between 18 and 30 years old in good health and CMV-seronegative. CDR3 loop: CASSFGTSVGEQYF. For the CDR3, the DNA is TGTGCCAGCAGTTTTGGGACTAGCGTGGGGGAGCAGTACTTC.